The rows below give T cell receptor beta chains drawn from one sample of a study of cytomegalovirus exposure and HLA in healthy donors. Some clones are missing from TCRdb's copy, which holds only in-frame ones; the method was immunoSEQ multiplex PCR. The table includes some 160,000 clones, around 84% detected once. What was sequenced was PBMCs. The receptor source for this set is a boy younger than 10 in good health and CMV-seronegative. Each CDR3 is given without its conserved first and last residue. Clone size, where shown, is once, few, many, or a class for clones that have expanded.

>TRBJ1-2|TRBV4-2|NA
ASSHGDRLNYGYT
>TRBJ2-2|TRBV6-5|NA
ASSSNGQGTGELF
>TRBJ2-7|TRBV9|NA
ASSVAAGTYEQY
>TRBJ1-2|TRBV7-3|NA
ASSLDISGQRGNT
>TRBJ2-3|TRBV10-3|NA
AISDRDTGTQY
>TRBJ1-1|TRBV5-4|NA
ASSHSGAPTEAF
>TRBJ2-7|TRBV18|once
ASSPKEVSYEQY
>TRBJ2-5|TRBV7-8|NA
ASSLREGAGETQY
>TRBJ2-2|TRBV5-6|NA
ASTRDGELF
>TRBJ1-1|TRBV9|NA
ASSPRDRGGTEAF
>TRBJ2-2|TRBV4-3|NA
ASSQEGGVRGPNTGELF
>TRBJ1-1|TRBV11-3|once
ASSLNQAGGAF
>TRBJ1-5|TRBV27|once
ASSPYLVDQPQH
>TRBJ2-2|TRBV6-4|once
ASSERQTSQPGELF
>TRBJ1-6|TRBV28|NA
ASSPHRDGSPLH
>TRBJ1-4|TRBV7-9|NA
ASSTNRGTAATNEKLF
>TRBJ2-5|TRBV5-1|NA
ASSLQGTIQETQY
>TRBJ2-1|TRBV9|NA
ASSERQGAFYNEQF
>TRBJ2-1|TRBV5-1|NA
ASSSKGLAGANEQF
>TRBJ2-7|TRBV7-9|NA
ASSLRGGAYEQY
>TRBJ2-2|TRBV18|NA
ASSQTPRARANTGELF
>TRBJ1-1|TRBV5-4|few
ASSSGYLNTEAF
>TRBJ2-7|TRBV28|NA
ASSLEREGPYEQY
>TRBJ2-7|TRBV6-5|few
ANYTYRSYEQY
>TRBJ1-1|TRBV11-3|NA
ASSLYGESTEAF
>TRBJ1-4|TRBV4-2|NA
ASSARTGTGGEKLF
>TRBJ2-7|TRBV4-3|once
ASSPGSGGALREQY
>NA|TRBV13|NA
ASSLFYEQY
>TRBJ2-1|TRBV18|NA
ASSPRSGPPHRSYNEQF
>TRBJ2-1|TRBV18|NA
ASSPPRGSVDEQF
>NA|TRBV27|NA
ASSFMASGSYEQY
>TRBJ1-3|TRBV5-1|NA
ASSLAAQGASSGNTIY
>TRBJ1-2|TRBV4-1|NA
ASSEETALNYGYT
>TRBJ2-3|TRBV5-1|NA
ASSSGGRTDTQY
>TRBJ2-5|TRBV7-2|NA
ASSLHGSPSGEQY
>TRBJ2-7|TRBV29-1|NA
SVEGGQSINEQY
>TRBJ1-4|TRBV28|few
ASSSSRGGSVGNEKLF
>TRBJ1-4|TRBV2|NA
ASRGGWSGEKLF
>TRBJ2-7|TRBV6-1|NA
ASSLRTGMSYEQY
>TRBJ1-5|TRBV2|NA
AVQGRRDQPQH
>TRBJ2-7|TRBV4-3|once
ASSQERSVGYEQY
>TRBJ2-1|TRBV7-2|NA
ASSLGGLTYNEQF
>TRBJ1-2|TRBV29-1|NA
SVGRGAYGYT
>TRBJ1-1|TRBV28|NA
ASSRRWGGTEAF
>TRBJ2-1|TRBV20-1|NA
SAVDSEQF
>TRBJ1-2|TRBV4-3|NA
ASSQDWAGVRPFYGYT
>TRBJ2-3|TRBV5-1|NA
ASNEGVADTQY
>TRBJ1-3|TRBV4-1|NA
ASSVHGAGNTIY
>TRBJ1-2|TRBV4-1|NA
ASSRGQRGYT
>TRBJ1-2|TRBV14|NA
ASSQVHRGDYGYT
>TRBJ1-1|TRBV5-6|few
ASSLGQPNTEAF
>TRBJ2-7|TRBV7-9|NA
ASSALGATYEQY
>TRBJ2-3|TRBV7-2|NA
ASSLAGGVDTQY